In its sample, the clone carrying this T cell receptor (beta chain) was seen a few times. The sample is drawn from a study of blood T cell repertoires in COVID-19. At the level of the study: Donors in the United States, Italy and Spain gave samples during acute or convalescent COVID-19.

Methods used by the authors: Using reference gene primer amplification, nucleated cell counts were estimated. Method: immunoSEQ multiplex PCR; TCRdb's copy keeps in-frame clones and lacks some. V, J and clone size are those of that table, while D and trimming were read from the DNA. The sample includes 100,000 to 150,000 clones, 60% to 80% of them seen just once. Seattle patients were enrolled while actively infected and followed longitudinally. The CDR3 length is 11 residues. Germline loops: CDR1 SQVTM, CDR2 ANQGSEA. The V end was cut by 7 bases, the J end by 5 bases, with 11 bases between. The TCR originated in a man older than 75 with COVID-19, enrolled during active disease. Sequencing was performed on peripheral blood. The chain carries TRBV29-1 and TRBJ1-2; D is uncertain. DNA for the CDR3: TGCAGCGCCGGGATGACTTATGGCTACACCTTC. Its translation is CSAGMTYGYTF.